These T cell receptor beta chains were read from a single sample in a study of spatial heterogeneity in lung cancer. MiXCR, run by TCRdb on the 5' RACE reads, gives a single entry per CDR3 protein. The table shows approximately 12,000 distinct CDR3 sequences, with roughly an eighth occurring only once. This specimen was lung tumor tissue, taken at surgery. Source of these receptors: a female donor with early-stage non-small cell lung cancer. The CDR3 runs from the conserved cysteine through the conserved F or W. Fields, in order: clone size, V gene, J gene, CDR3 protein. Not every row has a clone size; where given, it reads once, few, many or a size class.

many	TRBV2	TRBJ1-4	CASNEASWEKLFF
few	TRBV9	TRBJ2-2	CASSEGQGSNTGELFF
few	TRBV12-5	TRBJ2-2	CASGPTQRAGELFF
many	TRBV5-1	TRBJ2-2	CASSLWGQNTGELFF
many	TRBV3-1	TRBJ1-3	CASSQASSGNTIYF
.	TRBV29-1	TRBJ2-5	CSVEAGAGETQYF
.	TRBV6-6	TRBJ2-7	CASSSMYEQYF
few	TRBV18	TRBJ1-1	CASSQRAELNTEAFF
many	TRBV7-8	TRBJ2-7	CASSLGDSYEQYF
many	TRBV19	TRBJ1-5	CASRMLLQGGLSGSNQPQHF
many	TRBV20-1	TRBJ1-5	CSAFQQGADQPQHF
many	TRBV3-1	TRBJ2-2	CASSTTYGELFF
many	TRBV11-2	TRBJ1-5	CASSLAAGANQPQHF
.	TRBV20-1	TRBJ2-3	CSATLAPDTQYF
medium-sized	TRBV20-1	TRBJ1-1	CSASRRLRGGTEAFF
.	TRBV20-1	TRBJ1-1	CSARGQGPEAFF
many	TRBV28	TRBJ2-5	CASSSDIAQETQYF
few	TRBV4-1	TRBJ2-2	CASSQDNGDRVNTGELFF
many	TRBV6-1	TRBJ1-5	CASIRGWDSNQPQHF
few	TRBV6-2/TRBV6-3	TRBJ2-3	CASSPHWAGGADTQYF
many	TRBV6-6	TRBJ1-1	CASSTWDTLNTEAFF
.	TRBV2	TRBJ1-1	CAETVGLGTEAFF
many	TRBV6-2/TRBV6-3	TRBJ1-6	CASSKPGGSSPLHF
many	TRBV6-1	TRBJ1-1	CASSEQGVIGQAFF
medium-sized	TRBV20-1	TRBJ2-7	CSASTGPEQYF
hyperexpanded	TRBV9	TRBJ2-3	CASSPGTSGSTDTQYF